This T cell receptor beta chain is drawn from a study of blood T cell repertoires in COVID-19. Only in-frame clones appear in the TCRdb table, and some are missing; sequencing was by immunoSEQ multiplex PCR. The sample lists about 440,000 clones, approximately 88% occurring once. V was clipped by 0 bases and J by 3 bases, with 6 bases between them. From germline, CDR1 is SGHNT and CDR2 YYREEE (reference sequence). The CDR3 sequence is 13 residues long. Sequencing used peripheral blood. The receptor's source is a woman aged 45-60 years with COVID-19, enrolled during active disease. V usage is TRBV5-4 and J usage is TRBJ2-5, with TRBD1 as a possible D gene (6 bases). The CDR3 spells CASSLDREETQYF. CDR3 nucleotides: TGTGCCAGCAGCTTGGACAGGGAAGAGACCCAGTACTTC.